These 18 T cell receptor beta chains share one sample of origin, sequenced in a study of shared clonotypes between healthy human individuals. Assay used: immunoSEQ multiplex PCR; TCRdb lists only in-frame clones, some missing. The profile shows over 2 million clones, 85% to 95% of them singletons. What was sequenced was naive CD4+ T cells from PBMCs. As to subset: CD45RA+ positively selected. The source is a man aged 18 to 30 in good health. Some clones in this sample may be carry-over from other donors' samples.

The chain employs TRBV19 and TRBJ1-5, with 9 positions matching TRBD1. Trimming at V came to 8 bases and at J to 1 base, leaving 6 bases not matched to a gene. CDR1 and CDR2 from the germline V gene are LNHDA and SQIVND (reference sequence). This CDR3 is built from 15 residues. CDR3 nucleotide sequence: TGTGCCAGTCTTTACAGGGGGCACAGCAATCAGCCCCAGCATTTT. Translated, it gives CASLYRGHSNQPQHF.

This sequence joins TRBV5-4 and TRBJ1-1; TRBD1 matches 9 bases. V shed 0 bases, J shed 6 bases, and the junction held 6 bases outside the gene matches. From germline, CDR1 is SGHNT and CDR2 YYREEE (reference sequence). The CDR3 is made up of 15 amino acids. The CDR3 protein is CASSLATRQGAEAFF. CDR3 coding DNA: TGTGCCAGCAGCTTGGCTACTAGACAGGGGGCTGAAGCTTTCTTT.

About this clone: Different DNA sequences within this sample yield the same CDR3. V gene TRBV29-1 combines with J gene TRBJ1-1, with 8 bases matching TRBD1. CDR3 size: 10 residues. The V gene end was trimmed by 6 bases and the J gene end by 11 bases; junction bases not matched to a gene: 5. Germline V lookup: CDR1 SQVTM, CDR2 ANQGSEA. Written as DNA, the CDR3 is TGCAGCGTGTGGACAGGGAGGGCTTTCTTT. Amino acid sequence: CSVWTGRAFF.

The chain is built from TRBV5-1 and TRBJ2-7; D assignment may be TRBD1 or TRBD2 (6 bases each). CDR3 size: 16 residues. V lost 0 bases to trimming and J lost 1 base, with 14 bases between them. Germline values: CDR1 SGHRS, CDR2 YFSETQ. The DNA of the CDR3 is TGCGCCAGCAGCTTGGCAGTCACGGGGGCTTCCTACGAGCAGTACTTC. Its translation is CASSLAVTGASYEQYF.

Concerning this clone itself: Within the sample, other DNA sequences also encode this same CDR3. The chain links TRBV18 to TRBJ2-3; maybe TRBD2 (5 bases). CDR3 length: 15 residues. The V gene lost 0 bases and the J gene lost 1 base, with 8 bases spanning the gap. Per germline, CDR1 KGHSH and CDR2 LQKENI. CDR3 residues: CASSPPSGRTDTQYF. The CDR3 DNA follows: TGTGCCAGCTCACCACCAAGCGGTCGCACAGATACGCAGTATTTT.

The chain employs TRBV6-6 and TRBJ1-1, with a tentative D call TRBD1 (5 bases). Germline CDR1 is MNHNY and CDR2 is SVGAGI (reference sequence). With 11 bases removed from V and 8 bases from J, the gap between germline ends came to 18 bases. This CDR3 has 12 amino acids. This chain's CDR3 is CAVKWGDGEAFF. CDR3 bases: TGTGCCGTCAAGTGGGGGGACGGGGAAGCTTTCTTT.

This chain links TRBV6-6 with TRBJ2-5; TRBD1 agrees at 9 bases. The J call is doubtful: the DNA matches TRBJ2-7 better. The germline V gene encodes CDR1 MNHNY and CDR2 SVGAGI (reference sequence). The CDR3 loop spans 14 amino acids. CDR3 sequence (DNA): TGTGCCAGCGGACAGGGGACCCTCTCCTACGAGCAGTACTTC. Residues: CASGQGTLSYEQYF.

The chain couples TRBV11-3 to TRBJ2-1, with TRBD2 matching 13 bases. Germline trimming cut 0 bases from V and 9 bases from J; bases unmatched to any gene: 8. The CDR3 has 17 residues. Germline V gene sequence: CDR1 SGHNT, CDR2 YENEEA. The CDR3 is CASSLDTSGRGGGEQFF. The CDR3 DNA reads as TGTGCCAGCAGCTTAGATACTAGCGGGAGGGGTGGGGGTGAGCAGTTCTTC.

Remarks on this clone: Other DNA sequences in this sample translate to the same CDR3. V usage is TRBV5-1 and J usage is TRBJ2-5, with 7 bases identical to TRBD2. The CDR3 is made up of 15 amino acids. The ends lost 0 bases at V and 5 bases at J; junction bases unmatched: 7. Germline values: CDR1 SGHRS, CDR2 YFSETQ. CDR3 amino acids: CASSLGAGVGETQYF. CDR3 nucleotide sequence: TGCGCCAGCAGCTTGGGGGCGGGAGTTGGCGAGACCCAGTACTTC. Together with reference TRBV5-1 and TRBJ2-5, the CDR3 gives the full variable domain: KAGVTQTPRYLIKTRGQQVTLSCSPISGHRSVSWYQQTPGQGLQFLFEYFSETQRNKGNFPGRFSGRQFSNSRSEMNVSTLELGDSALYLCASSLGAGVGETQYFGPGTRLLVL.

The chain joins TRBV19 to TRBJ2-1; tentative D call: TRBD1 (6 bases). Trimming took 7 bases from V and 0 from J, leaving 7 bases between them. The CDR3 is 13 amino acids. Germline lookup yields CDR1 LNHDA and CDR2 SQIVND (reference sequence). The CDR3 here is CASTGASYNEQFF. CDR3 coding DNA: TGTGCCAGTACAGGGGCCTCCTACAATGAGCAGTTCTTC. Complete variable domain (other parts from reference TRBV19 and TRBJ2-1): DGGITQSPKYLFRKEGQNVTLSCEQNLNHDAMYWYRQDPGQGLRLIYYSQIVNDFQKGDIAEGYSVSREKKESFPLTVTSAQKNPTAFYLCASTGASYNEQFFGPGTRLTVL.

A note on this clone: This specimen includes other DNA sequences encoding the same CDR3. This chain's CDR3 is CASSSPGGSSYEQYF. CDR3 DNA: TGTGCCAGCAGTTCGCCCGGCGGGAGCTCCTACGAGCAGTACTTC. The J gene is TRBJ2-7, the V gene TRBV28, with 7 bases identical to TRBD2. The CDR3 spans 15 residues. The germline V gene has CDR1 MDHEN and CDR2 SYDVKM. Unmatched junction bases numbered 6, after V lost 4 bases and J lost 0 bases.

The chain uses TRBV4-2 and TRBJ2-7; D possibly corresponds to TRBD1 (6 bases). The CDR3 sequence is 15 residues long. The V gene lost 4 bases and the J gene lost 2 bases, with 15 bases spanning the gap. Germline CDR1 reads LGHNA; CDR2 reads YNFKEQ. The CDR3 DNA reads TGTGCCAGCAGCCGGGATCGTCAGGGGACCTACGAGCAGTACTTC. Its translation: CASSRDRQGTYEQYF.

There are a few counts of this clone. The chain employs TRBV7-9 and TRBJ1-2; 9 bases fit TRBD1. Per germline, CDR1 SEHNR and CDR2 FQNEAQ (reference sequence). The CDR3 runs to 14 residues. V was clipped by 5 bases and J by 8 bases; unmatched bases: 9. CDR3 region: CASSVDRGVEGYTF. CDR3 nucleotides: TGTGCCAGCAGCGTCGACAGGGGGGTTGAGGGCTACACCTTC.

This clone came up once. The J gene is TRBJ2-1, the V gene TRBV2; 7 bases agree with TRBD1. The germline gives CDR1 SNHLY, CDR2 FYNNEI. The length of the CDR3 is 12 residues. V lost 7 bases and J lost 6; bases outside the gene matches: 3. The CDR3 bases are TGTGCCAGCACACGACAGGGCAATGAGCAGTTCTTC. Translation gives CASTRQGNEQFF.

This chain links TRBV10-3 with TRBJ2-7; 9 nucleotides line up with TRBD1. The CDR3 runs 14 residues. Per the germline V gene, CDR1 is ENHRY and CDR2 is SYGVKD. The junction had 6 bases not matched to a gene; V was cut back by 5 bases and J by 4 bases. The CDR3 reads CAISPGQGKYEQYF. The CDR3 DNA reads TGTGCCATCAGTCCGGGACAGGGTAAATACGAGCAGTACTTC.

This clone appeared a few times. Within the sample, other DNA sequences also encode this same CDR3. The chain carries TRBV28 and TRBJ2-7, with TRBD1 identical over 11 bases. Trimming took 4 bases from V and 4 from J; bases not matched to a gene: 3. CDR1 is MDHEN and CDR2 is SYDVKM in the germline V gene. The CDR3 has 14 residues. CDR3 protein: CASSWTGGGYEQYF. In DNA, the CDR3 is TGTGCCAGCAGTTGGACAGGGGGCGGGTACGAGCAGTACTTC.

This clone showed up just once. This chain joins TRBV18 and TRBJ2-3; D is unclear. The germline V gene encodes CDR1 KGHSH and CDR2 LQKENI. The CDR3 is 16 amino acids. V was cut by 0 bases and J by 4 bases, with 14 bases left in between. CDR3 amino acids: CASSPPSTLFADTQYF. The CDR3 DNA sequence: TGTGCCAGCTCACCACCTAGCACCCTTTTCGCAGATACGCAGTATTTT.

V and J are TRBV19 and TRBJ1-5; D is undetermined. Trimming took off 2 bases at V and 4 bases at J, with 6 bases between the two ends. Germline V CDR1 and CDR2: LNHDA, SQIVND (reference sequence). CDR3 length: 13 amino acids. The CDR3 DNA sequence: TGTGCCAGTAGTATAAATGAGAATCAGCCCCAGCATTTT. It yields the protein CASSINENQPQHF.